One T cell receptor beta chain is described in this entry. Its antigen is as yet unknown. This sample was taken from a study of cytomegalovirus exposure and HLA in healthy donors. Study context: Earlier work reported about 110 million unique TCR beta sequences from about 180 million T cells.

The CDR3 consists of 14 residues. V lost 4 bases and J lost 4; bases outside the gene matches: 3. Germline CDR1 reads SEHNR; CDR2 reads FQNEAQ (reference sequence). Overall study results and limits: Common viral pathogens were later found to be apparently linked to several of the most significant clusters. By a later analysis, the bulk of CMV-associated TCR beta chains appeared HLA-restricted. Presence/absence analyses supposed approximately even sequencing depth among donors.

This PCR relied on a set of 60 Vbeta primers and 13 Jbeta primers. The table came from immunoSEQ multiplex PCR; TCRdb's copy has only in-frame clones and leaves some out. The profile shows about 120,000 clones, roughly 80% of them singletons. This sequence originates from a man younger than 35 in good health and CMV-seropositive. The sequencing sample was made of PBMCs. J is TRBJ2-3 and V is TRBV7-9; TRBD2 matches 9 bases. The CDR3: CASSSSGEADTQYF. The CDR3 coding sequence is TGTGCCAGCAGCTCTAGCGGGGAGGCAGATACGCAGTATTTT.